One T cell receptor (beta chain) is described in this entry. Its specificity is unknown. PCR amplification relied on 60 Vbeta primers (plus 13 Jbeta primers). Generated by immunoSEQ multiplex PCR, the TCRdb table keeps only in-frame clones and is missing some. The sample has 65,000 to 70,000 clones; roughly four fifths are singletons. The record originates from a study of cytomegalovirus exposure and HLA in healthy donors. Broader study findings: Later findings reportedly placed an Asian-associated ancestry cluster below the approximately 620-donor mean for N-insertions. In a later analysis, across HLA loci, associated TCR counts were highest for DRB1, lowest for HLA-C.

CDR3 length equals 12 residues. Per germline, CDR1 LNHDA and CDR2 SQIVND (reference sequence). V was pared by 7 bases and J by 5 bases, with 9 bases between. The sequenced sample was PBMCs. This sequence was found in a woman under 40 in good health and CMV-seropositive. The chain joins TRBV19 to TRBJ2-1; D is unresolved. CDR3 in DNA: TGTGCCAGTACTGAACGGGACAATGAGCAGTTCTTC. Its protein product is CASTERDNEQFF.